Shown below are 19 T cell receptor beta chains from a single sample sequenced in a study of T cells after yellow fever vaccination. TCRdb processed the 5' RACE reads anew with MiXCR; each CDR3 protein has one entry. The top ten clones hold 2.5% of a sample with some 160,000 distinct CDR3 sequences, 6.5% to 8.5% of them seen once. This specimen consisted of CD4+ T cells sorted from PBMCs, obtained 5 days after the first yellow fever vaccination. Receptor source: a man in his late teens or twenties who received the YFV17D yellow fever vaccine.

This clonotype was seen more than once but under ten times. This chain's CDR3 is CASSSDRVAIYGYTF. The CDR3 DNA sequence: TGTGCCAGCAGCAGTGACAGGGTGGCGATCTATGGCTACACCTTC. The J gene is TRBJ1-2, the V gene TRBV5-4; 7 bases map to TRBD1. Germline V gene sequence: CDR1 SGHNT, CDR2 YYREEE (reference sequence). The V and J ends lost 4 bases and 4 bases, in that order; junction bases with no gene match: 10. This CDR3 is 15 amino acids long.

This clonotype was found a few times. This sequence joins TRBV10-3 and TRBJ1-2; D may be TRBD1 (6 bases). Germline V gene lookup returns CDR1 ENHRY and CDR2 SYGVKD. With 8 bases removed from V and 5 bases from J, the gap between germline ends came to 12 bases. This CDR3 has 12 amino acids. The CDR3 sequence: CAISTGPYGYTF. For the CDR3, the DNA is TGTGCCATCTCTACAGGGCCGTATGGCTACACCTTC.

This clonotype was counted ten times or more. This chain joins TRBV28 and TRBJ2-5; no firm D call. The CDR3 runs 11 residues. The V and J ends lost 6 bases and 6 bases respectively, with 8 bases between them. The germline CDR1 and CDR2 sequences are MDHEN and SYDVKM. Here the CDR3 DNA reads TGTGCCAGCAGCCCTAGACAGACCCAGTACTTC. Residues: CASSPRQTQYF.

In this sample, this clonotype turned up many times. V is TRBV20-1 and J is TRBJ2-3, with 11 bases that match TRBD2. The germline V gene encodes CDR1 DFQATT and CDR2 SNEGSKA (reference sequence). The CDR3 consists of 15 residues. V trimming: 6 bases; J trimming: 2 bases; junction bases outside the gene matches: 7. This CDR3 reads CSAFSSGGFTDTQYF. The CDR3 DNA sequence: TGCAGTGCCTTCTCTAGCGGGGGGTTCACAGATACGCAGTATTTT.

This clonotype was seen many times. The chain has TRBV30 and TRBJ2-3; D gene uncertain. Germline V gene sequence: CDR1 GTSNPN, CDR2 SVGIG (reference sequence). Trimming shortened V by 2 bases and J by 6 bases, and 12 bases separated the two germline ends. The CDR3 contains 13 residues. CDR3 amino acids: CAWSPNAGDTQYF. The CDR3 DNA sequence: TGTGCCTGGAGTCCCAACGCTGGGGATACGCAGTATTTT.

Of note for this clonotype: This could be a read error, since a much larger clone is one nucleotide away. The chain employs TRBV20-1 and TRBJ2-1, with unresolved D. The CDR3 consists of 14 residues. Deletions cut 3 bases from V and 9 bases from J, with 18 bases between. Germline lookup yields CDR1 DFQATT and CDR2 SNEGSKA (reference sequence). In DNA, the CDR3 is TGCAGTGCTAGCCGGCACAAGCGCGCCATTGAGCAGTTCTTC. Encoded protein: CSASRHKRAIEQFF.

The J gene is TRBJ2-1, the V gene TRBV10-3, with TRBD1 as a possible D gene (6 bases). The length of the CDR3 is 13 residues. V shed 8 bases and J shed 6 bases, with 14 bases lying between them. The V gene's germline CDR1 is ENHRY and CDR2 SYGVKD. CDR3 nucleotide sequence: TGTGCCATCGGGTTTCAGGGGCGCAATGAGCAGTTCTTC. Translated: CAIGFQGRNEQFF.

This clonotype occurred many times. The chain joins TRBV27 to TRBJ2-7; 7 bases agree with TRBD2. The V gene's germline CDR1 is MNHEY and CDR2 SMNVEV (reference sequence). This CDR3 region has 12 residues. Trimming cost V 7 bases and J 4 bases; bases outside gene matches: 4. In DNA, the CDR3 is TGTGCCAGCACTTCGCGGGGGTACGAGCAGTACTTC. It specifies CASTSRGYEQYF.

The chain employs TRBV7-6 and TRBJ1-2, with D maybe TRBD1 (6 bases). From germline, CDR1 is SGHVS and CDR2 FNYEAQ. This CDR3 is built from 12 residues. V gave up 10 bases and J gave up 4 bases, with 13 bases separating them. CDR3 in DNA: TGTGCCATCCTCGGAGGGGGCTATGGCTACACCTTC. This codes for CAILGGGYGYTF.

A few counts support this clonotype. This chain connects TRBV4-1 to TRBJ2-6, with TRBD2 identical over 11 bases. Germline CDR1 MGHRA, CDR2 YSYEKL. Trimming removed 3 bases from V and 4 bases from J; junction bases left unmatched: 20. CDR3 size: 22 residues. CDR3 sequence: CASSHRKTSGGPPARGANVLTF. In nucleotides, the CDR3 is TGCGCCAGCAGCCACCGCAAAACTAGCGGGGGTCCACCGGCGCGGGGGGCCAACGTCCTGACTTTC.

This clonotype was counted many times. The gene calls are TRBV7-2 and TRBJ1-1; tentative D call: TRBD1 (5 bases). The germline V and J ends were trimmed by 5 bases and 8 bases, with 12 bases remaining between them. The CDR3 extends over 12 amino acids. The germline V gene has CDR1 SGHTA and CDR2 FQGNSA. The CDR3 coding sequence is TGTGCCAGCAGCCGAAGCAGGGTAGAAGCTTTCTTT. Its protein is CASSRSRVEAFF.

There are a few counts of this clonotype. The rearrangement uses TRBV29-1 and TRBJ1-1, with D perhaps TRBD1 (5 bases). V shed 4 bases and J shed 4 bases, with 13 bases lying between them. Germline CDR1 is SQVTM and CDR2 is ANQGSEA. The CDR3 has 13 amino acids. The CDR3 nucleotides read TGCAGCGTTGCCGAGGGGAGAGGCACTGAAGCTTTCTTT. It codes for CSVAEGRGTEAFF.

This clonotype has ten or more counts. The rearrangement links TRBV3-1 to TRBJ2-1; tentative D call: TRBD2 (5 bases). Germline CDR1 and CDR2: LGHDT and YNNKEL (reference sequence). The ends were cut back, 4 bases at V and 5 bases at J, with 12 bases in the middle. The CDR3 is made up of 14 amino acids. The CDR3 reads CASSPPPGNNEQFF. DNA for the CDR3: TGTGCCAGCAGCCCCCCCCCCGGGAACAATGAGCAGTTCTTC.

This chain uses TRBV20-1 with TRBJ2-5; D not resolved. Per germline, CDR1 DFQATT and CDR2 SNEGSKA (reference sequence). Trimming shortened V by 5 bases and J by 3 bases, and 16 bases separated the two germline ends. The CDR3 is 14 amino acids. The CDR3 DNA is TGCAGTGCTGTAAAGGCAGCGTTTAAAGAGACCCAGTACTTC. Amino acid sequence: CSAVKAAFKETQYF.

This chain connects TRBV5-4 to TRBJ2-3; no definite D call. The length of the CDR3 is 13 residues. Germline-derived CDR1 and CDR2 are SGHNT and YYREEE (reference sequence). The germline V and J ends were trimmed by 4 bases and 4 bases, with 10 bases remaining between them. The CDR3 nucleotides read TGTGCCAGCAGCCCCTTAGACCCAGATACGCAGTATTTT. Protein product: CASSPLDPDTQYF.

This clonotype was observed at least ten times. The chain joins TRBV6-2 or TRBV6-3 to TRBJ2-3; D perhaps matches TRBD1 (6 bases). Trimming pared 2 bases from V and 3 bases from J, leaving 18 bases between. Per the germline V gene, CDR1 is MNHEY and CDR2 is SVGEGT. The CDR3 is 17 residues long. CDR3: CASSYTLGQIGTDTQYF. The CDR3 DNA is TGTGCCAGCAGTTACACCCTAGGACAGATTGGAACAGATACGCAGTATTTT.

Many counts were recorded for this clonotype. The chain joins TRBV7-2 to TRBJ2-7; D unclear. The CDR3 spans 12 residues. With 4 bases removed from V and 7 bases from J, the gap between germline ends came to 11 bases. Per germline, CDR1 SGHTA and CDR2 FQGNSA. The CDR3 DNA sequence: TGTGCCAGCAGCTACCACCTCTCGGAGCAGTACTTC. Its protein is CASSYHLSEQYF.

This clonotype occurred many times. The J gene is TRBJ1-1, the V gene TRBV5-1; D gene uncertain. V was cut by 0 bases and J by 6 bases, with 15 bases left in between. The germline gives CDR1 SGHRS, CDR2 YFSETQ. The CDR3 loop spans 15 amino acids. The CDR3 DNA sequence: TGCGCCAGCAGCTTGGACCCGGGAGTAATGTCTGAAGCTTTCTTT. It is translated as CASSLDPGVMSEAFF. Based on the CDR3 plus reference TRBV5-1 and TRBJ1-1, the full variable domain is KAGVTQTPRYLIKTRGQQVTLSCSPISGHRSVSWYQQTPGQGLQFLFEYFSETQRNKGNFPGRFSGRQFSNSRSEMNVSTLELGDSALYLCASSLDPGVMSEAFFGQGTRLTVV.

This clonotype was counted ten times or more. The chain combines TRBV5-1 with TRBJ1-2, with D possibly TRBD1 on 5 matching bases. Germline V CDR1 and CDR2: SGHRS, YFSETQ. V was cut by 3 bases and J by 5 bases, with 23 bases left in between. The CDR3 has 17 amino acids. In nucleotides, the CDR3 is TGCGCCAGCAGCTCTTCATACGGACAAGCTTTGAGTTATGGCTACACCTTC. Its protein is CASSSSYGQALSYGYTF. Full variable domain (missing parts from reference TRBV5-1 and TRBJ1-2): KAGVTQTPRYLIKTRGQQVTLSCSPISGHRSVSWYQQTPGQGLQFLFEYFSETQRNKGNFPGRFSGRQFSNSRSEMNVSTLELGDSALYLCASSSSYGQALSYGYTFGSGTRLTVV.